This T cell receptor (beta chain) is from a study of response to subunit inactivated influenza vaccine. Overall study findings and caveats: Seasonal influenza vaccination, on each occasion, was suggested by the authors to recruit few new T cells.

In TCRdb, the RT-PCR reads were re-called with MiXCR into one record per CDR3 protein. The sample includes hundreds of thousands of distinct CDR3 sequences, 7.6% of them seen just once. This clonotype was detected only a few times. Its antigen is as yet unknown. Here the sequenced sample was PBMCs from blood, taken roughly 24 months after vaccination. The TCR was taken from a man aged 45 to 70 who received an inactivated influenza vaccine.

CDR3 protein: CATSRAGAYSYNEQFF. Here the CDR3 DNA reads TGTGCCACCAGCAGAGCTGGGGCTTACTCCTACAATGAGCAGTTCTTC. The chain is built from TRBV15 and TRBJ2-1, with D perhaps matching TRBD1 (5 bases). The V end lost 1 base, the J end lost 0 bases, and 10 bases lay between the germline ends. Per the germline V gene, CDR1 is LNHNV and CDR2 is YYDKDF (reference sequence). The CDR3 runs 16 residues.